One sample yielded the 28 T cell receptor beta chains listed below, sequenced in a study of T cells in Graves' hyperthyroidism and ophthalmopathy (dated 2019 in TCRdb). The library was prepared using multiplex PCR. The run used an Illumina HiSeq 2000. The TCR beta CDR3 regions were amplified from RNA transcripts. A first-round RT-PCR of the TCR CDR3 used the HTBI primer set with the Qiagen OneStep RT-PCR kit. TCRdb ran its own pipeline on the public reads, namely fastp trimming at Q25 and MiXCR clone calling, and kept in-frame beta chains. CDR3 protein duplicates are merged, each entry listing the most common genes and DNA. The sample profile shows 600,000 to 700,000 distinct CDR3 sequences; roughly 14% of them were found once. The ten largest clones take up 4.3% of the sample. The sequenced material came from blood. These receptors were taken from a woman in her 40s with Graves' ophthalmopathy.

This clonotype was recorded at least ten times. The chain joins TRBV7-6 to TRBJ2-5; D ambiguous. Germline CDR1 SGHVS, CDR2 FNYEAQ. V gave up 5 bases and J gave up 7 bases, with 17 bases separating them. CDR3 size: 14 residues. The CDR3: CASSLGPTIGTQYF. The CDR3, as DNA: TGTGCCAGCAGCCTAGGACCTACCATTGGGACCCAGTACTTC.

This clonotype was counted many times. CDR3: CASSESTAVDQPQHF. DNA of the CDR3: TGTGCCAGCAGTGAAAGTACAGCCGTGGATCAGCCCCAGCATTTT. The V gene is TRBV6-1, the J gene TRBJ1-5; D ambiguous. CDR1 and CDR2 (germline): MNHNS, SASEGT. The germline V and J ends were trimmed by 2 bases and 5 bases, with 13 bases remaining between them. The CDR3 totals 15 residues.

This clonotype occurred many times. The chain joins TRBV7-9 to TRBJ1-5, with no clear D. The CDR3 is 12 residues long. V lost 2 bases and J lost 10, with 9 bases in between. CDR1 is SEHNR, CDR2 FQNEAQ, per germline (reference sequence). CDR3 loop: CASSLPHGPQHF. CDR3 nucleotide sequence: TGTGCCAGCAGCTTACCCCACGGACCCCAGCATTTT.

This chain joins TRBV28 and TRBJ2-7, with 7 bases matching TRBD1. The germline V gene encodes CDR1 MDHEN and CDR2 SYDVKM. This CDR3 has 13 amino acids. V was clipped by 6 bases and J by 3 bases; unmatched bases: 5. The CDR3 nucleotides are TGTGCCAGCAGGAGGGGGCCTCGCTACGAGCAGTACTTC. Translating it yields CASRRGPRYEQYF.

This clonotype has a handful of counts. The V and J genes are TRBV4-1 and TRBJ1-1; a weak D match, TRBD1 (5 bases). The CDR3 spans 16 residues. Trimming removed 1 base at V and 2 bases at J, with 14 bases between. CDR1 MGHRA and CDR2 YSYEKL come from the germline V gene. The CDR3 sequence: CASSQASGQGNTEAFF. DNA for the CDR3: TGCGCCAGCAGCCAAGCGTCGGGCCAGGGAAACACTGAAGCTTTCTTT.

This clonotype was seen many times. This chain links TRBV29-1 with TRBJ2-7; 8 nucleotides align to TRBD2. The CDR3 runs to 13 residues. The germline V gene has CDR1 SQVTM and CDR2 ANQGSEA. V gave up 6 bases and J gave up 3 bases; unmatched junction bases: 7. The CDR3 bases are TGCAGCGTCCTACTAGCGGAGAACTACGAGCAGTACTTC. The encoded protein is CSVLLAENYEQYF.

This clonotype was observed many times. V and J are TRBV19 and TRBJ1-5; D not resolved. V lost 7 bases and J lost 3, with 10 bases in between. The CDR3 extends over 13 amino acids. CDR1 and CDR2 (germline): LNHDA, SQIVND (reference sequence). CDR3 protein: CASKRSFNQPQHF. The DNA for the CDR3 is TGTGCCAGTAAACGGTCTTTCAATCAGCCCCAGCATTTT.

At least ten counts were recorded for this clonotype. The chain is built from TRBV11-2 and TRBJ2-7, with 9 bases that match TRBD2. The CDR3 is 16 residues long. Trimming at V came to 5 bases and at J to 5 bases, leaving 13 bases not matched to a gene. Germline values: CDR1 SGHAT, CDR2 FQNNGV. CDR3 sequence reads: CASSLGVAGGLDEQYF. The CDR3, as DNA: TGTGCCAGCAGCCTGGGGGTGGCGGGAGGGCTAGACGAGCAGTACTTC.

This sequence joins TRBV11-1 and TRBJ2-7, with a possible D match to TRBD1 (6 bases). Trimming shortened V by 5 bases and J by 1 base, and 18 bases separated the two germline ends. Germline lookup yields CDR1 SGHAT and CDR2 FQDESV (reference sequence). CDR3 length equals 16 residues. CDR3: CASSRTQGGQSYEQYF. The CDR3 nucleotides are TGTGCCAGCAGCCGAACCCAAGGAGGACAGTCCTACGAGCAGTACTTC.

The sample holds a few counts of this clonotype. This chain links TRBV12-3 or TRBV12-4 with TRBJ2-3, with D perhaps assigned TRBD1 or TRBD2 (6 bases each). Trimming took 7 bases from V and 3 from J, leaving 17 bases between them. CDR3 length: 15 residues. CDR3 bases: TGTGCCAGCACTCTGGGGGGCGGTACTACAGATACGCAGTATTTT. Its translation: CASTLGGGTTDTQYF.

This clonotype came up a few times. This sequence joins TRBV18 and TRBJ1-3, with no clear D. This CDR3 is 17 amino acids long. Looked up from germline, CDR1 is KGHSH and CDR2 is LQKENI. The V end lost 4 bases, the J end lost 1 base, and 17 bases lay between the germline ends. For the CDR3, the DNA is TGTGCCAGCTCACGACGTGATGACTACCTTTCTGGAAACACCATATATTTT. Translating gives CASSRRDDYLSGNTIYF.

This clonotype came up a few times. This chain links TRBV28 with TRBJ1-2, with TRBD1 as a possible D gene (5 bases). Germline V lookup: CDR1 MDHEN, CDR2 SYDVKM. This CDR3 comprises 13 residues. Trimming pared 8 bases from V and 4 bases from J, leaving 14 bases between. DNA of the CDR3: TGTGCCAGCGAGGGGCGGTTAGGCTATGGCTACACCTTC. Protein: CASEGRLGYGYTF.

This clonotype has a count of ten or more. The rearrangement uses TRBV29-1 and TRBJ1-1; 7 bases are a match to TRBD1. J was trimmed by 2 bases and V by 4 bases; bases with no gene match: 4. Per germline, CDR1 SQVTM and CDR2 ANQGSEA. CDR3 size: 13 residues. CDR3 in amino acids: CSVGGTANTEAFF. In nucleotides, the CDR3 is TGCAGCGTTGGCGGGACAGCTAACACTGAAGCTTTCTTT.

The genes are TRBV6-5 and TRBJ2-2, with 7 bases matching TRBD1. The CDR3 sequence is 14 residues long. Germline V gives CDR1 MNHEY, CDR2 SVGAGI. V was pared by 0 bases and J by 8 bases, with 3 bases of the junction left unmatched. CDR3 bases: TGTGCCAGCAGTTACTCGGGCAGGGGGGGGGAGCTGTTTTTT. This gives the protein CASSYSGRGGELFF.

This clonotype was recorded at least ten times. DNA of the CDR3: TGTGCCAGCAGTTTATATGGACAGGGACACGAGCAGTACTTC. Translation gives CASSLYGQGHEQYF. The V gene is TRBV27, the J gene TRBJ2-7, with 8 nucleotides matching TRBD1. CDR1 MNHEY and CDR2 SMNVEV come from the germline V gene (reference sequence). J gave up 5 bases and V 1 base, and 4 bases lay outside the gene matches. The CDR3 covers 14 residues.

This clonotype was recorded many times. The V call is TRBV5-6, the J call TRBJ2-5, with D maybe TRBD2 (6 bases). The CDR3 spans 15 residues. V gave up 4 bases and J gave up 0 bases, with 13 bases separating them. The germline gives CDR1 SGHDT, CDR2 YYEEEE. CDR3: CASSPSAGNQETQYF. CDR3 in DNA: TGTGCCAGCAGCCCGTCGGCGGGGAACCAAGAGACCCAGTACTTC.

This clonotype was recorded many times. The chain is built from TRBV28 and TRBJ2-7; D unresolved. The CDR3 runs to 12 residues. Germline V gene lookup returns CDR1 MDHEN and CDR2 SYDVKM. With 5 bases removed from V and 4 bases from J, the gap between germline ends came to 9 bases. The CDR3 bases are TGTGCCAGCAGTCCCCCCCAGTACGAGCAGTACTTC. Translated, it gives CASSPPQYEQYF.

This clonotype was detected a few times. This chain links TRBV4-1 with TRBJ2-7; perhaps TRBD1 as D (5 bases). The CDR3 length is 16 residues. The V gene's germline CDR1 is MGHRA and CDR2 YSYEKL. The V gene lost 0 bases and the J gene lost 3 bases, with 15 bases spanning the gap. The CDR3 nucleotides read TGCGCCAGCAGCCAAGATGCCCCCAACAGGTACTACGAGCAGTACTTC. It translates to CASSQDAPNRYYEQYF.

This clonotype was detected only a few times. V and J are TRBV6-2 or TRBV6-3 and TRBJ2-7; TRBD2 matches at 7 bases. The CDR3 totals 14 residues. CDR1 MNHEY and CDR2 SVGEGT come from the germline V gene. V lost 5 bases to trimming and J lost 0 bases; unmatched junction nucleotides: 4. The chain's CDR3 is CASSTRTSSYEQYF. The CDR3 DNA is TGTGCCAGCAGTACCCGGACTAGCTCCTACGAGCAGTACTTC.

This chain links TRBV19 with TRBJ1-1; 7 nucleotides agree with TRBD1. Germline assignment: CDR1 LNHDA and CDR2 SQIVND (reference sequence). The CDR3 is 12 residues long. Trimming removed 7 bases from V and 8 bases from J; junction bases left unmatched: 7. CDR3 protein: CASNRQGSEAFF. CDR3 DNA sequence: TGTGCCAGTAATCGACAGGGCTCAGAAGCTTTCTTT. Using reference TRBV19 and TRBJ1-1 for the parts outside the CDR3, the full variable domain is DGGITQSPKYLFRKEGQNVTLSCEQNLNHDAMYWYRQDPGQGLRLIYYSQIVNDFQKGDIAEGYSVSREKKESFPLTVTSAQKNPTAFYLCASNRQGSEAFFGQGTRLTVV.

This clonotype has at least ten counts. The rearrangement uses TRBV25-1 and TRBJ1-1, with no clear D. Between the trimmed V and J ends, which lost 3 bases and 1 base, there was a span of 9 bases. Germline values: CDR1 MGHDK, CDR2 SYGVNS. The length of the CDR3 is 14 residues. Written as DNA, the CDR3 is TGTGCCAGCAGTGATTCCCAGAAGAACACTGAAGCTTTCTTT. It encodes CASSDSQKNTEAFF.

V is TRBV10-1 and J is TRBJ2-7; 12 bases fit TRBD1. CDR3 size: 15 residues. The germline V gene has CDR1 WNHNN and CDR2 SYGVQD (reference sequence). The J segment lost 4 bases and the V segment lost 10 bases, leaving 11 bases of the junction unmatched. For the CDR3, the DNA is TGCGCCACGTTGGGACAGGGGGCCCTATTATACGAGCAGTACTTC. It yields the protein CATLGQGALLYEQYF.

The table lists this clonotype with many counts. J is TRBJ2-7 and V is TRBV20-1; 9 positions match TRBD2. This CDR3 region has 12 residues. The trim removed 3 bases at V and 7 bases at J, leaving 4 bases unmatched. Germline V CDR1 and CDR2: DFQATT, SNEGSKA (reference sequence). The CDR3 DNA sequence: TGCAGTGCTAGTGGGCTAGCGGGGGAGCAGTACTTC. Translated: CSASGLAGEQYF.

Note on this clonotype: Since a much larger clone is just one base distant, this may be a read error. The conserved phenylalanine or tryptophan normally closing the CDR3 is absent here, so this likely arose from a read error. The chain is built from TRBV7-3 and TRBJ2-7; no clear D gene. Germline V CDR1 and CDR2: SGHTA, FQGTGA. The CDR3 loop spans 11 amino acids. The germline V and J ends were trimmed by 6 bases and 3 bases, with 6 bases remaining between them. CDR3 amino acids: CASRPLYEQYS. The CDR3 nucleotides are TGTGCCAGCAGACCCCTCTACGAGCAGTACTCC.

This sequence joins TRBV6-4 and TRBJ2-5; D not certain. The CDR3 has 11 residues. Germline V lookup: CDR1 MRHNA, CDR2 SNTAGT. The germline V and J ends were trimmed by 10 bases and 4 bases, with 10 bases remaining between them. DNA of the CDR3: TGTGCCACGTACCAAATAGAGACCCAGTACTTC. Encoded protein: CATYQIETQYF.

This clonotype has just a few counts. The chain recombines TRBV4-1 with TRBJ1-1, with 7 bases lining up with TRBD1. The V and J ends lost 3 bases and 1 base, in that order; junction bases with no gene match: 8. The CDR3 totals 16 residues. The germline V gene encodes CDR1 MGHRA and CDR2 YSYEKL. This CDR3 is CASSQPRDRRNTEAFF. In DNA, the CDR3 is TGCGCCAGCAGCCAGCCCCGGGACAGACGGAACACTGAAGCTTTCTTT.

This clonotype was observed at least ten times. The chain links TRBV11-1 to TRBJ1-1; D unresolved. V was clipped by 1 base and J by 1 base, with 7 bases between them. There are 14 residues in the CDR3. CDR1 and CDR2 from the germline V gene are SGHAT and FQDESV (reference sequence). For the CDR3, the DNA is TGTGCCAGCAGCTTAGAACAGCCGAACACTGAAGCTTTCTTT. Encoded protein: CASSLEQPNTEAFF.

For this clonotype: One junction end does not reproduce the germline sequence, and a read error may be involved. The chain uses TRBV11-2 and TRBJ1-1; 7 bases are shared with TRBD1. Germline V gene lookup returns CDR1 SGHAT and CDR2 FQNNGV. This CDR3 has 13 amino acids. The CDR3 DNA follows: TGTGTCAGCAGCTTAGTAGTGACAGGGAACGCTTTCTTT. Residues: CVSSLVVTGNAFF.